Below, 29 T cell receptor beta chains from the same sample are listed, as sequenced in a study of T cell responses to AZD1222 COVID-19 vaccine. Method: immunoSEQ multiplex PCR; TCRdb's copy keeps in-frame clones and lacks some. The repertoire consists of about 66,000 clones, with more than 65% occurring once and the leading ten covering roughly 21%. The sequencing here drew on peripheral blood, taken on day 0 of MenACWY control vaccination. The receptors shown here come from an adult in good health.

The chain's CDR3 is CASSWGDNEQFF. The CDR3 nucleotides read TGTGCCAGTAGCTGGGGGGACAATGAGCAGTTCTTC. The chain employs TRBV19 and TRBJ2-1, with D tentatively TRBD2 (6 bases). Germline-derived CDR1 and CDR2 are LNHDA and SQIVND (reference sequence). This CDR3 comprises 12 residues. V was shortened by 6 bases and J by 5 bases, with 8 bases between the two germline ends.

This clone was detected a few times. The rearrangement links TRBV19 to TRBJ1-1, with D hard to call. The CDR3 sequence is 11 residues long. Trimming left V 3 bases short and J 7 bases short, with 6 bases between. Germline-derived CDR1 and CDR2 are LNHDA and SQIVND (reference sequence). The chain's CDR3 is CASSMQYEAFF. For the CDR3, the DNA is TGTGCCAGTAGTATGCAGTATGAAGCTTTCTTT. Combining the CDR3 with reference TRBV19 and TRBJ1-1 gives the whole variable domain DGGITQSPKYLFRKEGQNVTLSCEQNLNHDAMYWYRQDPGQGLRLIYYSQIVNDFQKGDIAEGYSVSREKKESFPLTVTSAQKNPTAFYLCASSMQYEAFFGQGTRLTVV.

This chain connects TRBV7-2 to TRBJ2-3, with D perhaps given as TRBD1 or TRBD2 (5 bases each). Germline V CDR1 and CDR2: SGHTA, FQGNSA. Trimming left V 6 bases short and J 3 bases short, with 16 bases between. The CDR3 totals 15 residues. The CDR3 DNA is TGTGCCAGCAGACCTCAGGGAGTTGCAACAGATACGCAGTATTTT. Residues: CASRPQGVATDTQYF.

The chain couples TRBV7-3 to TRBJ2-2, with no clear D. Germline V gene lookup returns CDR1 SGHTA and CDR2 FQGTGA. V was cut by 2 bases and J by 2 bases, with 6 bases left in between. This CDR3 region has 14 residues. The DNA of the CDR3 is TGTGCCAGCAGCTTATCCCCAAACACCGGGGAGCTGTTTTTT. It specifies CASSLSPNTGELFF.

The V call is TRBV2, the J call TRBJ1-2; D is unclear. Trimming shortened V by 3 bases and J by 1 base, and 6 bases separated the two germline ends. The CDR3 runs to 13 residues. CDR1 is SNHLY and CDR2 is FYNNEI in the germline V gene. This CDR3 reads CASSEGGNYGYTF. Written as DNA, the CDR3 is TGTGCCAGCAGTGAGGGAGGTAACTATGGCTACACCTTC.

The rearrangement links TRBV5-1 to TRBJ1-1; unclear D gene. V lost 2 bases to trimming and J lost 4 bases, with 12 bases between them. The CDR3 has 14 amino acids. Germline CDR1 is SGHRS and CDR2 is YFSETQ. This CDR3 is CASSLGGRITEAFF. In DNA, the CDR3 is TGCGCCAGCAGCTTAGGAGGACGAATCACTGAAGCTTTCTTT. The full variable domain, its missing parts supplied by reference TRBV5-1 and TRBJ1-1, is KAGVTQTPRYLIKTRGQQVTLSCSPISGHRSVSWYQQTPGQGLQFLFEYFSETQRNKGNFPGRFSGRQFSNSRSEMNVSTLELGDSALYLCASSLGGRITEAFFGQGTRLTVV.

This clone appeared a few times. The J gene is TRBJ1-5, the V gene TRBV7-9, with D maybe TRBD1 (5 bases). The V end was cut by 5 bases, the J end by 5 bases, with 10 bases between. The germline V gene encodes CDR1 SEHNR and CDR2 FQNEAQ (reference sequence). The CDR3 extends over 13 amino acids. CDR3 protein: CASSMDTYQPQHF. CDR3 nucleotides: TGTGCCAGCAGCATGGACACCTATCAGCCCCAGCATTTT.

V usage is TRBV5-1 and J usage is TRBJ2-7, with 7 bases that match TRBD1. This CDR3 has 15 amino acids. Germline V lookup: CDR1 SGHRS, CDR2 YFSETQ. V shed 0 bases and J 3 bases; nucleotides not matched to a gene: 6. CDR3 sequence (DNA): TGCGCCAGCAGCTTGGAAGGGGGACAGAACTACGAGCAGTACTTC. Translation: CASSLEGGQNYEQYF. Combining the CDR3 with reference TRBV5-1 and TRBJ2-7 gives the whole variable domain KAGVTQTPRYLIKTRGQQVTLSCSPISGHRSVSWYQQTPGQGLQFLFEYFSETQRNKGNFPGRFSGRQFSNSRSEMNVSTLELGDSALYLCASSLEGGQNYEQYFGPGTRLTVT.

For the CDR3, the DNA is TGTGCCAGCAGCCGCGGGGACATCTCTGGAAACACCATATATTTT. It codes for CASSRGDISGNTIYF. V usage is TRBV11-2 and J usage is TRBJ1-3, with D possibly TRBD1 on 6 matching bases. The V gene lost 5 bases and the J gene lost 0 bases, with 11 bases spanning the gap. Germline values: CDR1 SGHAT, CDR2 FQNNGV. The CDR3 has 15 residues. Combining the CDR3 with reference TRBV11-2 and TRBJ1-3 gives the whole variable domain EAGVAQSPRYKIIEKRQSVAFWCNPISGHATLYWYQQILGQGPKLLIQFQNNGVVDDSQLPKDRFSAERLKGVDSTLKIQPAKLEDSAVYLCASSRGDISGNTIYFGEGSWLTVV.

This chain uses TRBV6-5 with TRBJ2-7, with 11 bases identical to TRBD1. This CDR3 is built from 13 residues. Germline V gene lookup returns CDR1 MNHEY and CDR2 SVGAGI. V trimming: 6 bases; J trimming: 3 bases; junction bases outside the gene matches: 1. This chain's CDR3 is CASRGTGGYEQYF. CDR3 nucleotides: TGTGCCAGCAGGGGGACAGGGGGCTACGAGCAGTACTTC.

This clone came up once. V usage is TRBV2 and J usage is TRBJ2-5, with a tentative D call TRBD2 (7 bases). Trimming left V 5 bases short and J 6 bases short, with 13 bases between. Germline V gene sequence: CDR1 SNHLY, CDR2 FYNNEI. The CDR3 extends over 13 amino acids. In nucleotides, the CDR3 is TGTGCCAGCAGTTCGGGGGGCCGGAAGACCCAGTACTTC. It codes for CASSSGGRKTQYF.

The rearrangement uses TRBV29-1 and TRBJ2-4; TRBD2 matches 11 bases. Per germline, CDR1 SQVTM and CDR2 ANQGSEA. J was trimmed by 8 bases and V by 3 bases; bases with no gene match: 3. The CDR3 runs 13 residues. Here the CDR3 reads CSVDIAGGDIQYF. CDR3 sequence (DNA): TGCAGCGTTGATATAGCGGGAGGGGACATTCAGTACTTC.

The CDR3 DNA reads as TGTGCCAGCAGCTTTCGTGAGGACTCCTACGAGCAGTACTTC. This sequence encodes CASSFREDSYEQYF. This sequence joins TRBV7-6 and TRBJ2-7; no reliable D call. Trimming took 3 bases from V and 0 from J, leaving 9 bases between them. CDR3 size: 14 residues. Germline values: CDR1 SGHVS, CDR2 FNYEAQ.

V and J are TRBV24-1 and TRBJ2-1; D unresolved. The germline V gene has CDR1 KGHDR and CDR2 SFDVKD. This CDR3 is built from 15 residues. Trimming left V 1 base short and J 0 bases short, with 6 bases between. The CDR3 spells CATSDLRYSYNEQFF. CDR3 coding DNA: TGTGCCACCAGTGATTTAAGGTACTCCTACAATGAGCAGTTCTTC.

The chain couples TRBV6-2 or TRBV6-3 to TRBJ2-5; 11 bases agree with TRBD2. Germline assignment: CDR1 MNHEY and CDR2 SVGEGT. This CDR3 region has 19 residues. The V gene end was trimmed by 5 bases and the J gene end by 7 bases; junction bases not matched to a gene: 21. CDR3 DNA: TGTGCCAGCAGTCCCGGACTAGCGGGCGGCCTCCCCTTCTGGTCGACCCAGTACTTC. Translated: CASSPGLAGGLPFWSTQYF.

The chain combines TRBV28 with TRBJ2-5; 11 bases match TRBD2. The CDR3 has 16 amino acids. J gave up 5 bases and V 6 bases, and 11 bases lay outside the gene matches. The germline CDR1 and CDR2 sequences are MDHEN and SYDVKM. The CDR3 coding sequence is TGTGCCAGCAGCCCACGTAGCGGGAGGGCCCTTGAGACCCAGTACTTC. Protein product: CASSPRSGRALETQYF.

V and J are TRBV5-8 and TRBJ1-2, with D hard to call. The CDR3 loop spans 13 amino acids. Germline loops: CDR1 SGHTS, CDR2 YDEGEE. V was cut by 0 bases and J by 4 bases, with 7 bases left in between. CDR3 DNA sequence: TGTGCCAGCAGCTTGGCCCCACCCTATGGCTACACCTTC. As protein: CASSLAPPYGYTF.

The count of this clone is one. The chain employs TRBV6-6 and TRBJ2-2; D gene unclear. Germline V gene sequence: CDR1 MNHNY, CDR2 SVGAGI (reference sequence). Trimming stripped 2 bases from V and 3 bases from J, with 7 bases between. This CDR3 comprises 14 residues. The CDR3 protein is CASSYGTDTGELFF. DNA of the CDR3: TGTGCCAGCAGTTACGGAACAGACACCGGGGAGCTGTTTTTT.

The chain joins TRBV11-1 to TRBJ2-3, with a possible D match to TRBD2 (6 bases). Looked up from germline, CDR1 is SGHAT and CDR2 is FQDESV (reference sequence). The V end lost 5 bases, the J end lost 2 bases, and 11 bases lay between the germline ends. The CDR3 contains 14 residues. In DNA form, the CDR3 reads TGTGCCAGCAGCCCGGGACTGATCACAGATACGCAGTATTTT. This sequence encodes CASSPGLITDTQYF.

This sequence joins TRBV5-1 and TRBJ2-5, with D perhaps TRBD2 (5 bases). CDR3 length equals 14 residues. V was trimmed by 0 bases and J by 3 bases, leaving 9 bases between them. The germline gives CDR1 SGHRS, CDR2 YFSETQ. The CDR3 coding sequence is TGCGCCAGCAGCTTGGGATGGGGAGAAGAGACCCAGTACTTC. Protein product: CASSLGWGEETQYF.

In its sample, this clone was seen a few times. This chain links TRBV28 with TRBJ1-5; D gene unclear. V was cut by 2 bases and J by 5 bases, with 7 bases left in between. Germline lookup yields CDR1 MDHEN and CDR2 SYDVKM. The CDR3 contains 13 residues. CDR3 in amino acids: CASSLQIYQPQHF. CDR3 DNA: TGTGCCAGCAGTTTACAGATTTATCAGCCCCAGCATTTT.

This chain uses TRBV9 with TRBJ1-2; TRBD1 might be the D (6 bases). This CDR3 has 14 residues. Germline CDR1 SGDLS, CDR2 YYNGEE. Trimming stripped 6 bases from V and 1 base from J, with 13 bases between. Written as DNA, the CDR3 is TGTGCCAGCACCCCACAGGGTTTTAACTATGGCTACACCTTC. Translated: CASTPQGFNYGYTF.

The gene calls are TRBV6-5 and TRBJ2-1; D uncertain. The CDR3 totals 12 residues. Germline CDR1 MNHEY, CDR2 SVGAGI. With 6 bases removed from V and 7 bases from J, the gap between germline ends came to 10 bases. The CDR3 region is CASRTLRNEQFF. CDR3 sequence (DNA): TGTGCCAGCAGGACTCTTCGGAATGAGCAGTTCTTC.

V gene TRBV5-1 combines with J gene TRBJ1-6; 7 nucleotides agree with TRBD1. Trimming at V came to 2 bases and at J to 7 bases, leaving 3 bases not matched to a gene. The germline CDR1 and CDR2 sequences are SGHRS and YFSETQ. This CDR3 comprises 14 residues. The CDR3: CASSFLGQNSPLHF. The CDR3 nucleotides are TGCGCCAGCAGCTTTTTGGGACAGAATTCACCCCTCCACTTT.

V is TRBV27 and J is TRBJ1-1, with no clear D. Germline V CDR1 and CDR2: MNHEY, SMNVEV (reference sequence). This CDR3 has 16 residues. The germline V and J ends were trimmed by 0 bases and 5 bases, with 16 bases remaining between them. In nucleotides, the CDR3 is TGTGCCAGCAGTTTATCCACCCGAGGGCGGCAGACTGAAGCTTTCTTT. Protein sequence: CASSLSTRGRQTEAFF.

This chain joins TRBV30 and TRBJ2-5; D gene uncertain. Germline lookup yields CDR1 GTSNPN and CDR2 SVGIG (reference sequence). V was cut by 3 bases and J by 1 base, with 6 bases left in between. This CDR3 comprises 12 residues. The CDR3 DNA is TGTGCCTGGAGCAACATCCAAGAGACCCAGTACTTC. As protein: CAWSNIQETQYF.

The rearrangement joins TRBV12-5 to TRBJ1-5; no clear D gene. The CDR3 is made up of 14 amino acids. Germline CDR1 LGHNT, CDR2 FRNRAP. V dropped 2 bases and J dropped 4 bases, with 9 bases sitting between them. The CDR3 sequence: CASGLSMDNQPQHF. CDR3 nucleotides: TGTGCTAGTGGTTTGAGTATGGATAATCAGCCCCAGCATTTT.

The chain is built from TRBV10-2 and TRBJ2-5; D gene unclear. This CDR3 has 14 amino acids. CDR1 WSHSY and CDR2 SAAADI come from the germline V gene. V lost 6 bases and J lost 3, with 14 bases in between. The CDR3 coding sequence is TGCGCCAGCAGGGACGCTAGACCCAAAGAGACCCAGTACTTC. Encoded protein: CASRDARPKETQYF.

The chain is built from TRBV7-3 and TRBJ2-4, with D maybe TRBD1 (5 bases). The CDR3 contains 13 residues. Trimming cost V 5 bases and J 8 bases, with 13 bases left between them. Germline lookup yields CDR1 SGHTA and CDR2 FQGTGA. The DNA of the CDR3 is TGTGCCAGCAGCCTGACCAGGGCTGACATTCAGTACTTC. This sequence encodes CASSLTRADIQYF.